Presented here are 22 T cell receptor beta chains from one specimen sequenced in a study of Ad26.COV2.S vaccination and SARS-CoV-2 variants. This sample's treatment: around 19 received Ad26.COV2.S at low or high dose, single or two shots; roughly five received placebo; per-sample allocation not given. Sampling was done on day 63 after the first vaccine or placebo injection. Only in-frame clones appear in the TCRdb table, and some are missing; sequencing was by immunoSEQ multiplex PCR. The repertoire consists of around 320,000 clones, with around 87% occurring once and the leading ten covering around 3.6%. This specimen consisted of peripheral blood, obtained in a trial of Ad26.COV2.S vaccine versus placebo. The receptors come from a person aged 18 to 59 who received the Ad26.COV2.S COVID-19 vaccine or a placebo.

The chain recombines TRBV27 with TRBJ2-1; a possible D gene is TRBD2 (6 bases). The CDR3 contains 11 residues. Trimming removed 7 bases at V and 9 bases at J, with 10 bases between. Germline V gives CDR1 MNHEY, CDR2 SMNVEV (reference sequence). DNA for the CDR3: TGTGCCAGCACTCTGGGGGGTGAGCAGTTCTTC. Translating it yields CASTLGGEQFF.

The V gene is TRBV2, the J gene TRBJ2-1; tentatively, D is TRBD1 (5 bases). From germline, CDR1 is SNHLY and CDR2 FYNNEI. Between the trimmed V and J ends, which lost 8 bases and 5 bases, there was a span of 10 bases. The CDR3 loop spans 12 amino acids. CDR3 in amino acids: CASLGHNNEQFF. DNA for the CDR3: TGTGCCAGCCTAGGACACAACAATGAGCAGTTCTTC.

The genes are TRBV7-9 and TRBJ1-1, with no clear D. The CDR3 covers 14 residues. Per the germline V gene, CDR1 is SEHNR and CDR2 is FQNEAQ (reference sequence). The germline V and J ends were trimmed by 2 bases and 4 bases, with 11 bases remaining between them. The DNA for the CDR3 is TGTGCCAGCAGCTTAATAAGTGGAGGCACTGAAGCTTTCTTT. This encodes CASSLISGGTEAFF. Full variable domain (missing parts from reference TRBV7-9 and TRBJ1-1): DTGVSQNPRHKITKRGQNVTFRCDPISEHNRLYWYRQTLGQGPEFLTYFQNEAQLEKSRLLSDRFSAERPKGSFSTLEIQRTEQGDSAMYLCASSLISGGTEAFFGQGTRLTVV.

V usage is TRBV3-1 (or the pseudogene TRBV3-2) and J usage is TRBJ2-5, with D perhaps TRBD1 (5 bases). Per the germline V gene, CDR1 is LGHDT and CDR2 is YNNKEL (reference sequence). This CDR3 has 17 residues. V was trimmed by 0 bases and J by 1 base, leaving 15 bases between them. The DNA for the CDR3 is TGTGCCAGCAGCCAAGAAGGGGTGGGGCCGGTCCAAGAGACCCAGTACTTC. This translates into CASSQEGVGPVQETQYF.

V is TRBV10-3 and J is TRBJ2-6, with D hard to call. Germline loops: CDR1 ENHRY, CDR2 SYGVKD. The V and J ends lost 2 bases and 0 bases respectively, with 5 bases between them. The length of the CDR3 is 15 residues. This chain's CDR3 is CAISEGSSGANVLTF. The CDR3 bases are TGTGCCATCAGTGAGGGTTCCTCTGGGGCCAACGTCCTGACTTTC.

The rearrangement uses TRBV15 and TRBJ1-5; no definite D call. This CDR3 has 15 residues. Germline V lookup: CDR1 LNHNV, CDR2 YYDKDF (reference sequence). The ends were cut back, 0 bases at V and 0 bases at J, with 6 bases in the middle. CDR3 coding DNA: TGTGCCACCAGCAGAGATCCGGATAGCAATCAGCCCCAGCATTTT. It translates to CATSRDPDSNQPQHF.

The chain combines TRBV7-2 with TRBJ2-1; D is perhaps TRBD1 or TRBD2 (6 bases each). V was shortened by 4 bases and J by 8 bases, with 9 bases between the two germline ends. The CDR3 has 12 residues. The germline V gene encodes CDR1 SGHTA and CDR2 FQGNSA. The CDR3 sequence is CASSSGADEQFF. CDR3 nucleotide sequence: TGTGCCAGCAGCTCGGGGGCAGATGAGCAGTTCTTC. Full variable domain (remainder filled in from reference TRBV7-2 and TRBJ2-1): GAGVSQSPSNKVTEKGKDVELRCDPISGHTALYWYRQSLGQGLEFLIYFQGNSAPDKSGLPSDRFSAERTGGSVSTLTIQRTQQEDSAVYLCASSSGADEQFFGPGTRLTVL.

This chain joins TRBV9 and TRBJ1-1; D gene unclear. The CDR3 consists of 11 residues. With 3 bases removed from V and 6 bases from J, the gap between germline ends came to 6 bases. The germline V gene encodes CDR1 SGDLS and CDR2 YYNGEE. The CDR3 bases are TGTGCCAGCAGCGCCGTGGCTGAAGCTTTCTTT. Encoded protein: CASSAVAEAFF.

V usage is TRBV3-1 (or the pseudogene TRBV3-2) and J usage is TRBJ2-7, with D possibly TRBD2 on 6 matching bases. The germline V gene encodes CDR1 LGHDT and CDR2 YNNKEL (reference sequence). The CDR3 runs 15 residues. Trimming shortened V by 3 bases and J by 2 bases, and 14 bases separated the two germline ends. The CDR3 sequence is CASSQRGRGPYEQYF. The CDR3 DNA reads TGTGCCAGCAGCCAGCGGGGAAGGGGCCCCTACGAGCAGTACTTC.

This clone occurred a few times. J is TRBJ1-2 and V is TRBV7-9; 8 bases match TRBD1. The trim removed 6 bases at V and 2 bases at J, leaving 5 bases unmatched. Germline CDR1 SEHNR, CDR2 FQNEAQ (reference sequence). The CDR3 totals 14 residues. The CDR3 loop is CASRPDRENYGYTF. In DNA, the CDR3 is TGTGCCAGCAGACCGGACAGGGAGAACTATGGCTACACCTTC.

The J gene is TRBJ2-1, the V gene TRBV14; 8 nucleotides line up with TRBD2. Germline V CDR1 and CDR2: SGHDN, FVKESK. V was pared by 6 bases and J by 7 bases, with 8 bases of the junction left unmatched. This CDR3 comprises 14 residues. CDR3 amino acids: CASRTGGPLNEQFF. For the CDR3, the DNA is TGTGCCAGCAGGACGGGGGGGCCTTTGAATGAGCAGTTCTTC.

This clone was picked up one time. Relative to the germline gene, one junction end is altered; a read error may explain this. V is TRBV6-5 and J is TRBJ2-7, with 8 bases that match TRBD1. The CDR3 totals 16 residues. The germline V gene has CDR1 MNHEY and CDR2 SVGAGI. The CDR3: CASSYSGQGRGYEQYF. The CDR3 DNA reads TGTGCCAGCAGCTACTCCGGACAGGGACGAGGGTACGAGCAGTACTTC.

The chain has TRBV2 and TRBJ2-3, with 10 bases fitting TRBD1. This CDR3 contains 12 residues. J gave up 7 bases and V 6 bases, and 1 base lay outside the gene matches. Germline CDR1 SNHLY, CDR2 FYNNEI. CDR3 DNA: TGTGCCAGCAGGACAGGGGGCTATACGCAGTATTTT. It yields the protein CASRTGGYTQYF.

Concerning this clone: Its ends do not fully match the called genes, so a read error is possible. This chain connects TRBV18 to TRBJ1-2, with D unclear. Germline V gene lookup returns CDR1 KGHSH and CDR2 LQKENI. This CDR3 is built from 13 residues. The CDR3 protein is CASSPPSYNGYIF. For the CDR3, the DNA is TGTGCCAGCTCACCACCGAGTTATAATGGCTACATCTTC. Together with reference TRBV18 and TRBJ1-2, the CDR3 gives the full variable domain: NAGVMQNPRHLVRRRGQEARLRCSPMKGHSHVYWYRQLPEEGLKFMVYLQKENIIDESGMPKERFSAEFPKEGPSILRIQQVVRGDSAAYFCASSPPSYNGYIFGSGTRLTVV.

V is TRBV4-2 and J is TRBJ2-5; maybe TRBD2 (5 bases). The CDR3 is made up of 16 amino acids. V lost 2 bases to trimming and J lost 5 bases, with 18 bases between them. CDR1 and CDR2 (germline): LGHNA, YNFKEQ. The CDR3 DNA follows: TGTGCCAGCAGCCAAAACACGGGCGGCCCGGGGGAGACCCAGTACTTC. Its translation: CASSQNTGGPGETQYF.

The rearrangement links TRBV29-1 to TRBJ2-5; no clear D gene. Germline V gene lookup returns CDR1 SQVTM and CDR2 ANQGSEA. Between the trimmed V and J ends, which lost 4 bases and 11 bases, there was a span of 8 bases. CDR3 length equals 9 residues. DNA for the CDR3: TGCAGCGTTGGGTCCGTTCAGTACTTC. Protein sequence: CSVGSVQYF.

J is TRBJ2-1 and V is TRBV4-3, with 11 bases lining up with TRBD2. The trim removed 3 bases at V and 4 bases at J, leaving 2 bases unmatched. The CDR3 extends over 15 amino acids. Germline V gene sequence: CDR1 LGHNA, CDR2 YSLEER. CDR3 sequence: CASSHTSGGYNEQFF. CDR3 nucleotides: TGCGCCAGCAGCCACACTAGCGGGGGTTACAATGAGCAGTTCTTC.

The V gene is TRBV5-1, the J gene TRBJ2-2; 10 bases match TRBD1. This CDR3 has 17 residues. The J segment lost 2 bases and the V segment lost 0 bases, leaving 4 bases of the junction unmatched. CDR1 is SGHRS, CDR2 YFSETQ, per germline. The CDR3 spells CASSLAGQGFNTGELFF. CDR3 nucleotide sequence: TGCGCCAGCAGCTTGGCGGGACAGGGGTTTAACACCGGGGAGCTGTTTTTT. The variable domain in full, with the rest retrieved from reference TRBV5-1 and TRBJ2-2, is KAGVTQTPRYLIKTRGQQVTLSCSPISGHRSVSWYQQTPGQGLQFLFEYFSETQRNKGNFPGRFSGRQFSNSRSEMNVSTLELGDSALYLCASSLAGQGFNTGELFFGEGSRLTVL.

The chain links TRBV5-1 to TRBJ1-1; no clear D. Trimming cost V 0 bases and J 0 bases, with 3 bases left between them. The CDR3 has 13 amino acids. The germline CDR1 and CDR2 sequences are SGHRS and YFSETQ. Here the CDR3 reads CASSLVLNTEAFF. CDR3 sequence (DNA): TGCGCCAGCAGCTTGGTTCTGAACACTGAAGCTTTCTTT. Filled out from reference TRBV5-1 and TRBJ1-1, the complete variable domain reads KAGVTQTPRYLIKTRGQQVTLSCSPISGHRSVSWYQQTPGQGLQFLFEYFSETQRNKGNFPGRFSGRQFSNSRSEMNVSTLELGDSALYLCASSLVLNTEAFFGQGTRLTVV.

The chain links TRBV25-1 to TRBJ2-1; 7 bases agree with TRBD2. V shed 3 bases, J shed 2 bases, and the junction held 1 base outside the gene matches. The CDR3 loop spans 14 amino acids. The V gene's germline CDR1 is MGHDK and CDR2 SYGVNS. CDR3 in amino acids: CASSEGGTYNEQFF. The CDR3 DNA is TGTGCCAGCAGTGAGGGGGGGACCTACAATGAGCAGTTCTTC. Supplemented by reference TRBV25-1 and TRBJ2-1, the full variable domain reads EADIYQTPRYLVIGTGKKITLECSQTMGHDKMYWYQQDPGMELHLIHYSYGVNSTEKGDLSSESTVSRIRTEHFPLTLESARPSHTSQYLCASSEGGTYNEQFFGPGTRLTVL.

The chain uses TRBV27 and TRBJ1-1; unclear D gene. This CDR3 contains 14 residues. Trimming took 3 bases from V and 4 from J, leaving 12 bases between them. CDR1 MNHEY and CDR2 SMNVEV come from the germline V gene (reference sequence). The CDR3 is CASSFLDGRTEAFF. In DNA, the CDR3 is TGTGCCAGCAGTTTCCTGGACGGTCGCACTGAAGCTTTCTTT.

This clone is a singleton in its sample. The genes are TRBV18 and TRBJ1-4; the match to TRBD1 covers 8 bases. The length of the CDR3 is 18 residues. Germline V gene sequence: CDR1 KGHSH, CDR2 LQKENI. Trimming cost V 3 bases and J 0 bases; bases outside gene matches: 9. CDR3 loop: CASSPSTGARSTNEKLFF. CDR3 DNA sequence: TGTGCCAGCTCACCCTCGACAGGGGCCCGCTCAACTAATGAAAAACTGTTTTTT.